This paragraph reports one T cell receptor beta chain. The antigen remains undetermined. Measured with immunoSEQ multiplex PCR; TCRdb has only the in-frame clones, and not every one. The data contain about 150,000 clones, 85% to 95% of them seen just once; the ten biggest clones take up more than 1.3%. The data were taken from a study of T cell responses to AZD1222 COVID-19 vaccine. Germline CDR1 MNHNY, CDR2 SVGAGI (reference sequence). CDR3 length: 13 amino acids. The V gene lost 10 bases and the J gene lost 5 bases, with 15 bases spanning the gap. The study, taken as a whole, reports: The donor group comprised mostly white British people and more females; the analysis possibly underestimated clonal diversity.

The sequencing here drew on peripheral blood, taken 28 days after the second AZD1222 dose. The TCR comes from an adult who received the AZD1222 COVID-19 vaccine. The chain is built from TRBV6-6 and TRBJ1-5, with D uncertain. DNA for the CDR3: TGTGCCACCAATCGCGAAACTCATCAGCCCCAGCATTTT. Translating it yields CATNRETHQPQHF.